The 7 T cell receptor beta chains presented below share a single source sample, sequenced in a study of T cell repertoires in cytomegalovirus infection. From the reads, TCRdb called clonotypes with MiXCR, one entry per CDR3 protein. Altogether 110,000 or so distinct CDR3 sequences are present, around 30% being singletons, with the ten largest covering 40% to 45%. Their target antigens are unknown. Specimen: CD8+ T cells from cultured PBMCs, collected from culture after CMV antigen stimulation. These TCRs come from a human donor in good health (CMV status not recorded). Some clones in this sample may be carry-over from other donors' samples.

This clonotype was recorded many times. The V gene is TRBV7-2, the J gene TRBJ2-5, with D possibly matching TRBD2 (6 bases). Germline values: CDR1 SGHTA, CDR2 FQGNSA. The V and J ends lost 3 bases and 2 bases respectively, with 13 bases between them. The CDR3 is made up of 15 amino acids. The CDR3 here is CASSFTRDFQETQYF. For the CDR3, the DNA is TGTGCCAGCAGCTTTACCCGGGACTTTCAAGAGACCCAGTACTTC.

This clonotype has a handful of counts. CDR3 region: CASSADGTANYGYTF. CDR3 sequence (DNA): TGCGCCAGCAGCGCGGACGGCACAGCTAACTATGGCTACACCTTC. V gene TRBV5-1 combines with J gene TRBJ1-2; D call uncertain. The V gene lost 4 bases and the J gene lost 0 bases, with 13 bases spanning the gap. Germline V gives CDR1 SGHRS, CDR2 YFSETQ. CDR3 size: 15 residues.

The rearrangement uses TRBV5-1 and TRBJ2-5; 8 nucleotides line up with TRBD1. Germline V gene data show CDR1 as SGHRS and CDR2 as YFSETQ. There are 14 residues in the CDR3. Unmatched junction bases numbered 3, after V lost 0 bases and J lost 5 bases. CDR3 in DNA: TGCGCCAGCAGCTTGGGCCAGGGGGCGGAGACCCAGTACTTC. It translates to CASSLGQGAETQYF.

This clonotype was detected many times. The chain uses TRBV6-1 and TRBJ1-1; D is ambiguous. V dropped 6 bases and J dropped 4 bases, with 18 bases sitting between them. CDR3 length equals 15 residues. CDR1 is MNHNS and CDR2 is SASEGT in the germline V gene. CDR3 nucleotides: TGTGCCAGCAGATCATCAGTTACAATGTTCACTGAAGCTTTCTTT. This gives the protein CASRSSVTMFTEAFF.

In its sample, this clonotype was seen many times. The V call is TRBV4-1, the J call TRBJ2-7; no clear D gene. Germline V gene lookup returns CDR1 MGHRA and CDR2 YSYEKL. The CDR3 has 14 residues. Between the trimmed V and J ends, which lost 0 bases and 2 bases, there was a span of 8 bases. In DNA form, the CDR3 reads TGCGCCAGCAGCCAAGAAGTGCACACCTACGAGCAGTACTTC. Protein: CASSQEVHTYEQYF.

The CDR3 nucleotides read TGTGCCAGCAGCCCCGGGACAGTTGAAACCGGGGAGCTGTTTTTT. Residues: CASSPGTVETGELFF. The chain links TRBV6-5 to TRBJ2-2; 7 bases are shared with TRBD1. V shed 6 bases and J 5 bases; nucleotides not matched to a gene: 9. The CDR3 spans 15 residues. The V gene's germline CDR1 is MNHEY and CDR2 SVGAGI.

This clonotype appeared a single time. The V gene is TRBV4-2, the J gene TRBJ2-7; 7 positions agree with TRBD1. The CDR3 is 15 residues long. J lost 3 bases, V lost 0 bases, and 5 bases had no gene match. Germline CDR1 LGHNA, CDR2 YNFKEQ. The CDR3 region is CASSQEGTAFYEQYF. As DNA, the CDR3 is TGTGCCAGCAGCCAAGAGGGGACAGCATTCTACGAGCAGTACTTC.